One sample yielded the 2 T cell receptor beta chains listed below, sequenced in a study of blood T cell repertoires in COVID-19 (dated by TCRdb to 2018 to 2020). The library was made by the immunoSEQ multiplex PCR assay. The table was pulled from immuneACCESS by TCRdb, which kept in-frame rearrangements only. Such tables lose some clones; where checked, under half of the loss comes from unresolved V genes, and the rest has no known cause. Across this sample there are approximately 220,000 clones, with under 90% seen only once. The leading ten clones occupy around 3.5% of the sample. What was sequenced was PBMCs or T cells enriched from blood (not recorded which). The source is a woman aged 40 to 50 who had been exposed to COVID-19.

V is TRBV7-8 and J is TRBJ2-5; possible D gene TRBD2, 7 bases. Between the trimmed V and J ends, which lost 0 bases and 2 bases, there was a span of 10 bases. The CDR3 is 15 amino acids. In germline, CDR1 is SGHVS, CDR2 FQNEAQ. The CDR3 region has the DNA TGTGCCAGCAGCTTAGCGGGGGGGCGGCAAGAGACCCAGTACTTC. Translating gives CASSLAGGRQETQYF.

In its sample, this clone was seen once. The rearrangement joins TRBV6-5 to TRBJ2-7, with 8 bases lining up with TRBD2. This CDR3 region has 15 residues. Germline values: CDR1 MNHEY, CDR2 SVGAGI. The J segment lost 3 bases and the V segment lost 5 bases, leaving 9 bases of the junction unmatched. CDR3 DNA sequence: TGTGCCAGCAGTCCCGGACGGGGGGGCCTCTACGAGCAGTACTTC. Protein: CASSPGRGGLYEQYF.